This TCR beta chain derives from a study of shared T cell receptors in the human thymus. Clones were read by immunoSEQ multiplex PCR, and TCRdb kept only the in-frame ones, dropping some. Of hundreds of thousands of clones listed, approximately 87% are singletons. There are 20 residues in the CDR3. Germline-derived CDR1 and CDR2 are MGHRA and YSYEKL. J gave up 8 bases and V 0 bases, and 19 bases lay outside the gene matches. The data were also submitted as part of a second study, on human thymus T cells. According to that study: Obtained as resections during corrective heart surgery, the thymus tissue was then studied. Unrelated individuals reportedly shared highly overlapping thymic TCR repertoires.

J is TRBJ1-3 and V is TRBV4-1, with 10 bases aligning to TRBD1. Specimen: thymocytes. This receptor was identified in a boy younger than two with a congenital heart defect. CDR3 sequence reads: CASSQDRGQGLLVPPYTIYF. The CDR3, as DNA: TGCGCCAGCAGCCAAGATAGGGGACAGGGGTTATTAGTACCGCCTTACACCATATATTTT.